This paragraph covers one T cell receptor beta chain sequence. The antigen remains undetermined. This sample is drawn from a study of cytomegalovirus exposure and HLA in healthy donors. Study-wide results and caveats: On later analysis, the bulk of CMV-associated TCR beta chains appeared to be HLA-restricted. Association of a missense DCLRE1C variant with TCR beta V- and J-gene trimming was reported in a later analysis.

Trimming pared 0 bases from V and 6 bases from J, leaving 11 bases between. This CDR3 has 14 amino acids. Germline CDR1 is SGHTA and CDR2 is FQGTGA. A multiplex PCR was run with 60 Vbeta primers and 13 Jbeta primers. Per the original methods: In a later analysis, 10 million to 11 million of tens of millions of unique beta chains occurred in at least two donors. TCRdb keeps only in-frame clones here, not all; method: immunoSEQ multiplex PCR. D and trimming were read from the DNA, whereas the V and J calls and clone size are those reported in that table. The sample yields about 120,000 clones, 75% to 90% seen once.

The sequenced sample was PBMCs. This clonotype originated in a female donor in good health and CMV-seropositive. V and J are TRBV7-3 and TRBJ1-2; D is undetermined. The CDR3 DNA follows: TGTGCCAGCAGCTTAACGGGCCCTGCACATGGCTACACCTTC. It encodes CASSLTGPAHGYTF.